The clone carrying this T cell receptor (beta chain) was observed a few times. Then a second PCR, running about 6 to 11 cycles, was carried out with a sample-barcoded 5' primer and a J-beta primer mix. In TCRdb, the 5' RACE reads were re-called with MiXCR into one record per CDR3 protein. The data contain approximately 690,000 distinct CDR3 sequences, 40% to 45% of them singletons. Between the trimmed V and J ends, which lost 2 bases and 9 bases, there was a span of 17 bases. The CDR3 is made up of 15 amino acids. The germline CDR1 and CDR2 sequences are KGHSH and LQKENI. The sample comes from a study of blood T cells in healthy people across ages.

The receptor was derived from a man at least 80 years old in good health. The chain links TRBV18 to TRBJ2-1, with no clear D. The sample taken for sequencing was blood. CDR3 protein: CASSPSAESASEQFF. CDR3 nucleotides: TGTGCCAGCTCACCATCAGCCGAATCTGCAAGTGAGCAGTTCTTC. Full variable domain (remainder filled in from reference TRBV18 and TRBJ2-1): NAGVMQNPRHLVRRRGQEARLRCSPMKGHSHVYWYRQLPEEGLKFMVYLQKENIIDESGMPKERFSAEFPKEGPSILRIQQVVRGDSAAYFCASSPSAESASEQFFGPGTRLTVL.